This T cell receptor (beta chain) was identified during a study of control samples from healthy donors and cancer patients. Germline V gives CDR1 SGHRS, CDR2 YFSETQ. V dropped 4 bases and J dropped 7 bases, with 15 bases sitting between them. The CDR3 spans 13 residues. This table comes from immunoSEQ multiplex PCR, and its TCRdb copy is limited to in-frame clones, with some not included. Altogether tens of thousands of clones are present, roughly nine tenths being singletons, with the ten largest covering over 3.5%. This clone was counted a single time. Sequenced: blood. This sequence was found in a woman between 45 and 60 years old in good health. V gene TRBV5-1 combines with J gene TRBJ2-7; D may be TRBD2 (6 bases). CDR3 amino acids: CASSHLSRGEQYF. The CDR3 bases are TGCGCCAGCAGCCACTTGAGTCGGGGGGAGCAGTACTTC.